This T cell receptor beta chain derives from a study of cytomegalovirus exposure and HLA in healthy donors. Study-wide results and limits: TCR beta V- and J-gene trimming, according to a later analysis, was linked to a missense DCLRE1C variant. By HLA locus, TCR association rates varied in a later analysis, with DRB1 showing the most and HLA-C the fewest.

Germline CDR1 is SGHRS and CDR2 is YFSETQ. The V segment lost 3 bases and the J segment 2 bases; nucleotides outside the gene matches: 1. The length of the CDR3 is 14 residues. Concerning this clone: Its antigen is not known.

Vbeta (60) and Jbeta (13) primers were used in the PCR. Some clones are missing from TCRdb's copy, which holds only in-frame ones; the method was immunoSEQ multiplex PCR. The table for this sample gives around 35,000 clones. The source material was PBMCs. The clonotype comes from a woman aged 40 to 49 in good health and CMV-seropositive. This chain uses TRBV5-1 with TRBJ2-3, with 9 bases aligning to TRBD2. CDR3 sequence: CASSSSGVTDTQYF. For the CDR3, the DNA is TGCGCCAGCAGCTCTAGCGGGGTCACAGATACGCAGTATTTT. The variable domain in full, completed from reference TRBV5-1 and TRBJ2-3, reads KAGVTQTPRYLIKTRGQQVTLSCSPISGHRSVSWYQQTPGQGLQFLFEYFSETQRNKGNFPGRFSGRQFSNSRSEMNVSTLELGDSALYLCASSSSGVTDTQYFGPGTRLTVL.